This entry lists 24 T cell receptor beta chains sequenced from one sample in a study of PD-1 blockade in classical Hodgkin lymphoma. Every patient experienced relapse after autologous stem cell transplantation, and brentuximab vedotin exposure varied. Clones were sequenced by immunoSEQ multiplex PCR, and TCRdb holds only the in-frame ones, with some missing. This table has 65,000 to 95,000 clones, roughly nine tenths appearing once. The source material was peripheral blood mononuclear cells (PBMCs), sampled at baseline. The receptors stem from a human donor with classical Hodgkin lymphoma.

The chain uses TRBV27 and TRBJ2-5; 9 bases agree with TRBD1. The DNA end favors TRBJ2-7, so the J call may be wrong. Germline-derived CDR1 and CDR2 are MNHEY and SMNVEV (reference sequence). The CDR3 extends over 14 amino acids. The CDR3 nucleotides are TGTGCCAGCCGCCGGGACAGGGACTCATACGAGCAGTACTTC. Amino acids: CASRRDRDSYEQYF.

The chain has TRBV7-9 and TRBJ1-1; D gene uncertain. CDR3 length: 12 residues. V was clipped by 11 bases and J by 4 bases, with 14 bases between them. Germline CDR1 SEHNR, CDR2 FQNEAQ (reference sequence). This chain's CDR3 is CAEDGDGTEAFF. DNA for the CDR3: TGTGCCGAGGACGGCGACGGCACTGAAGCTTTCTTT.

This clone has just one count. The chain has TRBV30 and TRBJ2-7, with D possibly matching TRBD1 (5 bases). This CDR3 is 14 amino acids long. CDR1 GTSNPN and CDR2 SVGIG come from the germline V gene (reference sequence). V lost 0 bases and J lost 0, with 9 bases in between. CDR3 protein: CAWSVLGVSYEQYF. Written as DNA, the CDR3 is TGTGCCTGGAGTGTATTAGGGGTCTCCTACGAGCAGTACTTC. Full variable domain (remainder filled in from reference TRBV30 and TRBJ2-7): SQTIHQWPATLVQPVGSPLSLECTVEGTSNPNLYWYRQAAGRGLQLLFYSVGIGQISSEVPQNLSASRPQDRQFILSSKKLLLSDSGFYLCAWSVLGVSYEQYFGPGTRLTVT.

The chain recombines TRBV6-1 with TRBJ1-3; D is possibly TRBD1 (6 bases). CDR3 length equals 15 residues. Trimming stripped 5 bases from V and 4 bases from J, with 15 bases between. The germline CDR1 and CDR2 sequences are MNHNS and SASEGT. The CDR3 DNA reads TGTGCCAGCAGTTTACTGGGGGCCGGGGGAAACACCATATATTTT. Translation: CASSLLGAGGNTIYF.

The DNA for the CDR3 is TGCGCCAGCAGCCGGACTAGCGGGAGAGGTAATGAGCAGTTCTTC. As protein: CASSRTSGRGNEQFF. This rearrangement joins TRBV10-1 to TRBJ2-1, with TRBD2 matching over 13 bases. Germline loops: CDR1 WNHNN, CDR2 SYGVQD (reference sequence). The CDR3 is 15 residues long. Germline trimming cut 6 bases from V and 7 bases from J; bases unmatched to any gene: 6.

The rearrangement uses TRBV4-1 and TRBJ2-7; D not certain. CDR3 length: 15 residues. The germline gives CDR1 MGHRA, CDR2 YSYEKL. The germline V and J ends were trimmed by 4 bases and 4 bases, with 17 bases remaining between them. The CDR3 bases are TGCGCCAGCAGCCCCGACATCCTTGAGACGTACGAGCAGTACTTC. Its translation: CASSPDILETYEQYF.

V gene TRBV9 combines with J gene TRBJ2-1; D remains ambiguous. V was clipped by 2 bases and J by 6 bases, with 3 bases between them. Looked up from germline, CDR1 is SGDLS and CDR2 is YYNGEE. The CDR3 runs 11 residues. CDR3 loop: CASSVSNEQFF. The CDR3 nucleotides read TGTGCCAGCAGCGTTAGCAATGAGCAGTTCTTC.

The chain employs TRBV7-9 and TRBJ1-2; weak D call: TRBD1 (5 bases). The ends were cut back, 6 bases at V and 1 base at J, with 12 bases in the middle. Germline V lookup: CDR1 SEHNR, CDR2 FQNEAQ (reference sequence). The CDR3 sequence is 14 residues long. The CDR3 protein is CASRQLGDNYGYTF. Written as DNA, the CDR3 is TGTGCCAGCAGACAATTGGGGGATAACTATGGCTACACCTTC. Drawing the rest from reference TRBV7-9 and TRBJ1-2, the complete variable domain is DTGVSQNPRHKITKRGQNVTFRCDPISEHNRLYWYRQTLGQGPEFLTYFQNEAQLEKSRLLSDRFSAERPKGSFSTLEIQRTEQGDSAMYLCASRQLGDNYGYTFGSGTRLTVV.

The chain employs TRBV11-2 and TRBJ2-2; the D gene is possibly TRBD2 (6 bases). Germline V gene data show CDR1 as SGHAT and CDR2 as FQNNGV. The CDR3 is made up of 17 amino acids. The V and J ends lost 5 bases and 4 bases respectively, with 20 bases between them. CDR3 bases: TGTGCCAGCAGCCCAGACCAACTGGGGGGAGCCACCGGGGAGCTGTTTTTT. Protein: CASSPDQLGGATGELFF.

CDR3 sequence reads: CASRAPDRNTEAFF. CDR3 nucleotide sequence: TGTGCCAGCAGGGCACCCGACAGGAACACTGAAGCTTTCTTT. The chain couples TRBV6-5 to TRBJ1-1, with a weak D call TRBD1 (5 bases). CDR1 is MNHEY and CDR2 is SVGAGI in the germline V gene. V was clipped by 6 bases and J by 1 base, with 12 bases between them. The CDR3 runs to 14 residues.

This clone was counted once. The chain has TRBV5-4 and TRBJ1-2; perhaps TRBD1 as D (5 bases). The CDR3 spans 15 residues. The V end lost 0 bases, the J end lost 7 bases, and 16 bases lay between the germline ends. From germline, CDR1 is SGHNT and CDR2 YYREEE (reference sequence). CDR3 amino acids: CASSLGGRGLGGYTF. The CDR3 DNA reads TGTGCCAGCAGCTTGGGGGGAAGGGGTCTAGGTGGCTACACCTTC.

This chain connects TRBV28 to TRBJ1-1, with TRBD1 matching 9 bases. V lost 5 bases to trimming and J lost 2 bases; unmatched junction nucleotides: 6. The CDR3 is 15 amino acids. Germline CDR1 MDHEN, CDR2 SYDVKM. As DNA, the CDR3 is TGTGCCAGCAGTCCACCGGGACAGGGAAACACTGAAGCTTTCTTT. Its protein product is CASSPPGQGNTEAFF. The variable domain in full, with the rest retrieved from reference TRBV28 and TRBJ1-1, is DVKVTQSSRYLVKRTGEKVFLECVQDMDHENMFWYRQDPGLGLRLIYFSYDVKMKEKGDIPEGYSVSREKKERFSLILESASTNQTSMYLCASSPPGQGNTEAFFGQGTRLTVV.

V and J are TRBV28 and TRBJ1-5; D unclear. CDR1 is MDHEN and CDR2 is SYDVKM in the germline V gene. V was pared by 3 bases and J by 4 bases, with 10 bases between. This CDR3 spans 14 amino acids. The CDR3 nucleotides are TGTGCCAGCAGTTTCGGGCAGACGAATCAGCCCCAGCATTTT. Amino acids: CASSFGQTNQPQHF.

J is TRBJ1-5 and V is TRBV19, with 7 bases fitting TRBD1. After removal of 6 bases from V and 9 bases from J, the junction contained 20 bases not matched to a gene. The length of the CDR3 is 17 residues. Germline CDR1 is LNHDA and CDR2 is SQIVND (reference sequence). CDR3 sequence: CASRNQNRQGRGRPQHF. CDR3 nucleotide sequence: TGTGCCAGTAGAAACCAAAACCGACAGGGCCGGGGGAGGCCCCAGCATTTT.

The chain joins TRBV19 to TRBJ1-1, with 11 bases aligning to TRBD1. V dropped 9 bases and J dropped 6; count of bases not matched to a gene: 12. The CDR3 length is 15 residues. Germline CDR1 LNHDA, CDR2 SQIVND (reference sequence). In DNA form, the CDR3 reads TGTGCCAGCAGGGGACAGGGGGAGAGGATGGCTGAAGCTTTCTTT. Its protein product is CASRGQGERMAEAFF. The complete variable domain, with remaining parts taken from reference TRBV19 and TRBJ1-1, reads DGGITQSPKYLFRKEGQNVTLSCEQNLNHDAMYWYRQDPGQGLRLIYYSQIVNDFQKGDIAEGYSVSREKKESFPLTVTSAQKNPTAFYLCASRGQGERMAEAFFGQGTRLTVV.

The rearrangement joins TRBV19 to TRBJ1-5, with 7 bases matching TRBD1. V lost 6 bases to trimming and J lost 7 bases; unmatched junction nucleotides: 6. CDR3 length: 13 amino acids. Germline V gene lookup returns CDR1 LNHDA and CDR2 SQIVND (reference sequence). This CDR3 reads CASSDRAVQPQHF. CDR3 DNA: TGTGCCAGTAGCGACAGGGCCGTCCAGCCCCAGCATTTT.

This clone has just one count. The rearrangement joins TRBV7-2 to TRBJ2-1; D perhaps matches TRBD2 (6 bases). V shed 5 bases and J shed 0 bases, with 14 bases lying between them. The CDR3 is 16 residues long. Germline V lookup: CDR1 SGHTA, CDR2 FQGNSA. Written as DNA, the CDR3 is TGTGCCAGCAGCCTCCACGGGGGTAGCTCCTACAATGAGCAGTTCTTC. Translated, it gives CASSLHGGSSYNEQFF.

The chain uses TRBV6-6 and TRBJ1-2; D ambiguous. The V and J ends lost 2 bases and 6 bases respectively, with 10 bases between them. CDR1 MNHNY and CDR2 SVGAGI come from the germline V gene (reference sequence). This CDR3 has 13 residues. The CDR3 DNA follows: TGTGCCAGCAGTTACAGGGTTGAGAATGGCTACACCTTC. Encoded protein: CASSYRVENGYTF.

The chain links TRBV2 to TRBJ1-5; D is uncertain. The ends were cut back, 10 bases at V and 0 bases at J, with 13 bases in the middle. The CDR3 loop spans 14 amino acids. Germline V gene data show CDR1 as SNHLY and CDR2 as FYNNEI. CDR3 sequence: CATQTGGSNQPQHF. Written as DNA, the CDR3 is TGTGCCACTCAGACGGGCGGTAGCAATCAGCCCCAGCATTTT. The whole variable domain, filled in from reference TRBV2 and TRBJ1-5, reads EPEVTQTPSHQVTQMGQEVILRCVPISNHLYFYWYRQILGQKVEFLVSFYNNEISEKSEIFDDQFSVERPDGSNFTLKIRSTKLEDSAMYFCATQTGGSNQPQHFGDGTRLSIL.

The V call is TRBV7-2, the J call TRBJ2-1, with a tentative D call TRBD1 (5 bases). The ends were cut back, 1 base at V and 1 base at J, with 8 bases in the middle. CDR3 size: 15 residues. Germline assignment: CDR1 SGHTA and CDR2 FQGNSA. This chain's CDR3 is CASSLGQGSYNEQFF. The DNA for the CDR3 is TGTGCCAGCAGCTTAGGGCAGGGATCCTACAATGAGCAGTTCTTC.

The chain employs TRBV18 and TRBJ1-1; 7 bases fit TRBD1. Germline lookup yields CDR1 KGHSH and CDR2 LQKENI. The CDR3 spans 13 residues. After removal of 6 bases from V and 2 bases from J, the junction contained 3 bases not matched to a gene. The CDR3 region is CASSGDRNTEAFF. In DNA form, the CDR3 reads TGTGCCAGCTCGGGGGACAGAAACACTGAAGCTTTCTTT.

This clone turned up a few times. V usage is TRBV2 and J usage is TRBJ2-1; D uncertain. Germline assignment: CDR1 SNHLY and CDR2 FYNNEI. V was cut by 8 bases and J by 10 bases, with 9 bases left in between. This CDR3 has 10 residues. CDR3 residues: CASVTLEQFF. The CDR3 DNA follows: TGTGCCAGCGTCACCTTGGAGCAGTTCTTC.

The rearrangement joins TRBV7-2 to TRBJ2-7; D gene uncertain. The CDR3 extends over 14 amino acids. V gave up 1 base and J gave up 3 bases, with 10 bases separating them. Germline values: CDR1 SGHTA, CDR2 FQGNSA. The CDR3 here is CASSLERQHYEQYF. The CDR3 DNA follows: TGTGCCAGCAGCTTAGAGCGCCAGCACTACGAGCAGTACTTC.

Here the CDR3 DNA reads TGTGCCAGCAGCCCAGCGGGAAGGCAAGAGACCCAGTACTTC. Protein product: CASSPAGRQETQYF. The J gene is TRBJ2-5, the V gene TRBV5-4, with TRBD2 matching 7 bases. Looked up from germline, CDR1 is SGHNT and CDR2 is YYREEE (reference sequence). The CDR3 is 14 residues long. Trimming removed 4 bases from V and 2 bases from J; junction bases left unmatched: 5.